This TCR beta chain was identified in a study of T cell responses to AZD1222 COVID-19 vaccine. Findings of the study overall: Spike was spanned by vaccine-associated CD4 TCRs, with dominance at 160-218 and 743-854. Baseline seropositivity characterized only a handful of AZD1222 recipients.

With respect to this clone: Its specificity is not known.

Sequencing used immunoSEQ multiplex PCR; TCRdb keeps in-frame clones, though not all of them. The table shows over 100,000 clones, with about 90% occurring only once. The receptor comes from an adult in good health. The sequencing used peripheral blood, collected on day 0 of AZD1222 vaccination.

The CDR3 bases are TGTGCCAGCAGCTTAGAGATGAGCGGGAGCAGCACAGATACGCAGTATTTT. Protein product: CASSLEMSGSSTDTQYF. The chain employs TRBV13 and TRBJ2-3; 8 nucleotides match TRBD2. The V gene's germline CDR1 is PRHDT and CDR2 FYEKMQ (reference sequence). V lost 1 base, J lost 0 bases, and 6 bases stayed unmatched. CDR3 length: 17 residues.